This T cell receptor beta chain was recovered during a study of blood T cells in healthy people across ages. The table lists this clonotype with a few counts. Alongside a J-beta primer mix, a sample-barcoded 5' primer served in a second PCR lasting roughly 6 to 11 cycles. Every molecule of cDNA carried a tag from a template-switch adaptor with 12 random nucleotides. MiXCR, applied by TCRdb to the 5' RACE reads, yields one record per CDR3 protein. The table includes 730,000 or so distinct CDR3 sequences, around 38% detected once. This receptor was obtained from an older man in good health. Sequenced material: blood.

In DNA form, the CDR3 reads TGTGCCATCAGTGAGTCGGATAGCGGACCATACAATGAGCAGTACTTC. Its protein product is CAISESDSGPYNEQYF. This chain links TRBV10-3 with TRBJ2-1; D is possibly TRBD2 (6 bases). The better agreement between TRBJ2-7 and the DNA end casts doubt on the J call. This CDR3 is 16 amino acids long. Per the germline V gene, CDR1 is ENHRY and CDR2 is SYGVKD.